This T cell receptor (beta chain) derives from a study of identical twins. Study-level points and caveats: A cross-sectional statistical analysis, not follow-up of the same donors, supported the conclusions. Diverse VJ usage suggested most zero-insertion clonotypes were not invariant T cells. Out-of-frame beta sequences exhibited a weaker degree of excess twin sharing. The study found excess low generation probability among twin-shared out-of-frame alpha sequences.

Points on this clonotype: Its specificity is not known.

The CDR3 length is 14 residues. V lost 3 bases, J lost 2 bases, and 10 bases lay in between. Germline CDR1 is MGHDK and CDR2 is SYGVNS. MiXCR, applied by TCRdb to the 5' RACE reads, yields one record per CDR3 protein. In the table there are roughly 690,000 distinct CDR3 sequences, 6.1% of which are singletons. This sequence was found in a man aged 18-30 years in good health. The V and J genes are TRBV25-1 and TRBJ2-5, with D possibly matching TRBD1 (6 bases). The sample comprised naive T cells sorted from blood. This chain's CDR3 is CASSDRGYQETQYF. The DNA of the CDR3 is TGTGCCAGCAGTGACAGGGGATATCAAGAGACCCAGTACTTC.